A single sample gave rise to the 14 T cell receptor beta chains below, sequenced in a study of T cell responses to AZD1222 COVID-19 vaccine listed by TCRdb under 2021. In the paper's terms, the time point label means: about 28 days (+/-7) after the second vaccine dose. The method was the immunoSEQ multiplex PCR assay. TCRdb stores this immuneACCESS table with in-frame sequences only. Part of the clones is absent; in the studies checked, under half of the shortfall reflects unresolved V genes, and no reason is known for the rest. Across this sample there are 95,000 to 100,000 clones, with 70% to 90% seen only once. 10% of the sample goes to the ten largest clones. The sequenced sample was peripheral blood, obtained 28 days after the second AZD1222 dose. All receptors derive from an adult who received the AZD1222 COVID-19 vaccine.

This clone was detected once. The rearrangement joins TRBV30 to TRBJ2-1; D is possibly TRBD2 (5 bases). From germline, CDR1 is GTSNPN and CDR2 SVGIG (reference sequence). V was cut by 2 bases and J by 6 bases, with 11 bases left in between. CDR3 length: 13 residues. This CDR3 is CAWSPGNVNEQFF. The DNA for the CDR3 is TGTGCCTGGAGTCCGGGGAACGTCAATGAGCAGTTCTTC.

In DNA, the CDR3 is TGCGCCAGCAGCTTGGAGGGATGGGCCCAGTACTTC. It specifies CASSLEGWAQYF. The rearrangement links TRBV5-1 to TRBJ2-5; D call uncertain. The CDR3 is made up of 12 amino acids. The ends were cut back, 0 bases at V and 9 bases at J, with 9 bases in the middle. The germline V gene encodes CDR1 SGHRS and CDR2 YFSETQ.

The V call is TRBV6-5, the J call TRBJ1-1; D is uncertain. CDR1 and CDR2 from the germline V gene are MNHEY and SVGAGI. CDR3 length equals 14 residues. V lost 6 bases to trimming and J lost 0 bases, with 11 bases between them. This CDR3 is CASRRGGVNTEAFF. CDR3 bases: TGTGCCAGCAGACGAGGCGGGGTGAACACTGAAGCTTTCTTT.

The chain employs TRBV9 and TRBJ1-5; TRBD1 matches 10 bases. Germline trimming cut 4 bases from V and 9 bases from J; bases unmatched to any gene: 7. The CDR3 loop spans 14 amino acids. The V gene's germline CDR1 is SGDLS and CDR2 YYNGEE. This chain's CDR3 is CASSPGQGPGPQHF. CDR3 nucleotides: TGTGCCAGCAGCCCGGGACAGGGGCCGGGGCCCCAGCATTTT.

This sequence joins TRBV6-5 and TRBJ1-6; D uncertain. This CDR3 is built from 14 residues. Trimming took off 2 bases at V and 6 bases at J, with 8 bases between the two ends. Germline V gene lookup returns CDR1 MNHEY and CDR2 SVGAGI. This CDR3 is CASSYGGLNSPLHF. The CDR3 coding sequence is TGTGCCAGCAGTTACGGAGGGCTTAATTCACCCCTCCACTTT.

The chain carries TRBV7-2 and TRBJ1-1; no clear D. This CDR3 spans 13 amino acids. V lost 4 bases to trimming and J lost 2 bases, with 8 bases between them. Germline CDR1 is SGHTA and CDR2 is FQGNSA. CDR3 in amino acids: CASSSHFNTEAFF. CDR3 DNA sequence: TGTGCCAGCAGCTCCCATTTCAACACTGAAGCTTTCTTT.

The genes are TRBV29-1 and TRBJ2-1; 11 bases are a match to TRBD2. The germline gives CDR1 SQVTM, CDR2 ANQGSEA. The CDR3 consists of 18 residues. The J segment lost 0 bases and the V segment lost 7 bases, leaving 14 bases of the junction unmatched. The CDR3: CSALKDLAGGRSYNEQFF. The CDR3 nucleotides are TGCAGCGCCCTGAAGGATCTAGCGGGAGGCCGCTCCTACAATGAGCAGTTCTTC.

The V gene is TRBV11-2, the J gene TRBJ2-5, with TRBD1 matching 9 bases. The trim removed 2 bases at V and 2 bases at J, leaving 6 bases unmatched. Germline CDR1 reads SGHAT; CDR2 reads FQNNGV. This CDR3 is built from 16 residues. This CDR3 reads CASSLIRGTGQETQYF. The CDR3 DNA is TGTGCCAGCAGCTTAATTCGTGGGACAGGGCAAGAGACCCAGTACTTC.

The V gene is TRBV30, the J gene TRBJ2-7; 9 nucleotides align to TRBD2. V dropped 1 base and J dropped 4; count of bases not matched to a gene: 8. The CDR3 is made up of 15 amino acids. Looked up from germline, CDR1 is GTSNPN and CDR2 is SVGIG (reference sequence). The chain's CDR3 is CAWSGSRGGPYEQYF. As DNA, the CDR3 is TGTGCCTGGAGTGGTTCGCGGGGGGGCCCTTACGAGCAGTACTTC. Looking up the rest from reference TRBV30 and TRBJ2-7 gives the full variable domain: SQTIHQWPATLVQPVGSPLSLECTVEGTSNPNLYWYRQAAGRGLQLLFYSVGIGQISSEVPQNLSASRPQDRQFILSSKKLLLSDSGFYLCAWSGSRGGPYEQYFGPGTRLTVT.

CDR3 nucleotides: TGTGCCAGCAGCTTAGTGGGGACAGAGAGGTACGAGCAGTACTTC. The encoded protein is CASSLVGTERYEQYF. This chain connects TRBV7-2 to TRBJ2-7, with 7 bases fitting TRBD1. This CDR3 contains 15 residues. Unmatched junction bases numbered 7, after V lost 1 base and J lost 4 bases. In germline, CDR1 is SGHTA, CDR2 FQGNSA.

The rearrangement links TRBV3-1 (or the pseudogene TRBV3-2) to TRBJ1-2, with a possible D match to TRBD1 (6 bases). The V gene's germline CDR1 is LGHDT and CDR2 YNNKEL (reference sequence). This CDR3 comprises 12 residues. The V end was cut by 3 bases, the J end by 6 bases, with 8 bases between. The CDR3 sequence: CASSQTGDGYTF. The CDR3 DNA is TGTGCCAGCAGCCAGACAGGTGATGGCTACACCTTC.

There are a few counts of this clone. The CDR3 bases are TGTGCCTGGAGCCTGGGACTGTCGAACACTGAAGCTTTCTTT. Translated, it gives CAWSLGLSNTEAFF. V and J are TRBV30 and TRBJ1-1; TRBD1 is a possible D gene (5 bases). Per the germline V gene, CDR1 is GTSNPN and CDR2 is SVGIG (reference sequence). The CDR3 length is 14 residues. V was trimmed by 3 bases and J by 1 base, leaving 12 bases between them.

The chain uses TRBV28 and TRBJ1-2; TRBD1 might be the D (5 bases). The CDR3 extends over 12 amino acids. The V and J ends lost 3 bases and 5 bases respectively, with 7 bases between them. Germline CDR1 MDHEN, CDR2 SYDVKM. The CDR3 DNA reads as TGTGCCAGCAGTTTCCGGGGGTATGGCTACACCTTC. This translates into CASSFRGYGYTF.

V usage is TRBV13 and J usage is TRBJ2-7, with TRBD1 matching 10 bases. The J segment lost 6 bases and the V segment lost 4 bases, leaving 6 bases of the junction unmatched. The CDR3 has 14 residues. From germline, CDR1 is PRHDT and CDR2 FYEKMQ (reference sequence). The CDR3 is CASSWDRGPSEQYF. For the CDR3, the DNA is TGTGCCAGCAGCTGGGACAGGGGTCCCTCCGAGCAGTACTTC.